This TCR beta chain emerged from a study of blood T cell repertoires in COVID-19. The overall study: Sites in the United States, Italy and Spain provided acute and convalescent COVID-19 samples. PBMCs, B-cell-depleted T cells, or T cells provided the cDNA or gDNA that made up the material.

As handled by the study authors: Cell counts per sample came from amplifying reference gene primers. Generated by immunoSEQ multiplex PCR, the TCRdb table keeps only in-frame clones and is missing some. Clone size and the V and J calls come from that table; the DNA yielded D and trimming. This sample has approximately 54,000 clones, with 86% found just once. Sequences were obtained from peripheral blood. The receptor comes from a man of 80 years or more with active COVID-19.

CDR3 in DNA: TGTGCCTTAGCCGGGACACTGAACACCGGGGAGCTGTTTTTT. The encoded protein is CALAGTLNTGELFF. The V call is TRBV30, the J call TRBJ2-2; perhaps TRBD1 as D (6 bases). This CDR3 is 14 amino acids long. Germline CDR1 reads GTSNPN; CDR2 reads SVGIG (reference sequence). Deletions cut 7 bases from V and 1 base from J, with 13 bases between.